This passage covers 21 T cell receptor beta chains from one sample sequenced in a study of T-cell memory formation after mild COVID-19. TCRdb passed the 5' RACE reads through MiXCR, listing each CDR3 protein once. The sample holds around 300,000 distinct CDR3 sequences, 10% to 15% seen once. The material sequenced was PBMCs or a T cell subset sorted from them (not recorded which). The receptors come from a man aged 18 to 29 who had mild COVID-19 (a few samples of this study predate the infection). Cell type and time point are not known.

V usage is TRBV9 and J usage is TRBJ2-1; D possibly corresponds to TRBD2 (5 bases). Germline values: CDR1 SGDLS, CDR2 YYNGEE. The ends were cut back, 0 bases at V and 2 bases at J, with 9 bases in the middle. The CDR3 consists of 15 residues. CDR3 sequence reads: CASSVVGMPYNEQFF. CDR3 in DNA: TGTGCCAGCAGCGTAGTCGGGATGCCCTACAATGAGCAGTTCTTC.

The chain couples TRBV10-3 to TRBJ2-7; perhaps TRBD1 as D (5 bases). Germline CDR1 and CDR2: ENHRY and SYGVKD. The CDR3 extends over 17 amino acids. Trimming removed 5 bases at V and 0 bases at J, with 20 bases between. As DNA, the CDR3 is TGTGCCATCAGTCCTTACCGCCCAGGGCTTAGCTCCTACGAGCAGTACTTC. Encoded protein: CAISPYRPGLSSYEQYF.

This clonotype showed up many times. The chain joins TRBV7-6 to TRBJ1-6; maybe TRBD1 (6 bases). This CDR3 is 14 amino acids long. Per germline, CDR1 SGHVS and CDR2 FNYEAQ. V lost 5 bases to trimming and J lost 6 bases, with 11 bases between them. The CDR3 reads CASSAGQLNSPLHF. In DNA, the CDR3 is TGTGCCAGCAGCGCTGGACAGCTTAATTCACCCCTCCACTTT.

This clonotype was seen more than once but under ten times. The V and J genes are TRBV4-3 and TRBJ2-7; D unresolved. The CDR3 is 13 amino acids. Trimming took off 4 bases at V and 6 bases at J, with 13 bases between the two ends. The germline CDR1 and CDR2 sequences are LGHNA and YSLEER. The DNA for the CDR3 is TGCGCCAGCAGCCCTAATCTAGGCGGCGAGCAGTACTTC. This codes for CASSPNLGGEQYF.

The table lists this clonotype with many counts. V usage is TRBV12-3 or TRBV12-4 and J usage is TRBJ2-5, with 8 nucleotides matching TRBD1. The CDR3 sequence is 15 residues long. The J segment lost 4 bases and the V segment lost 3 bases, leaving 7 bases of the junction unmatched. CDR3 protein: CASSFAGQGGETQYF. As DNA, the CDR3 is TGTGCCAGCAGTTTCGCCGGACAGGGTGGAGAGACCCAGTACTTC.

This clonotype was recorded a few times. V and J are TRBV4-2 and TRBJ2-3; 13 nucleotides line up with TRBD2. This CDR3 region has 17 residues. Germline values: CDR1 LGHNA, CDR2 YNFKEQ. V was pared by 3 bases and J by 1 base, with 4 bases of the junction left unmatched. CDR3 residues: CASSQPTSGGGTDTQYF. CDR3 sequence (DNA): TGTGCCAGCAGCCAGCCCACTAGCGGGGGGGGCACAGATACGCAGTATTTT.

V gene TRBV2 combines with J gene TRBJ1-1; no clear D gene. The CDR3 sequence is 13 residues long. V lost 5 bases, J lost 1 base, and 8 bases lay in between. CDR1 is SNHLY and CDR2 is FYNNEI in the germline V gene. CDR3 in DNA: TGTGCCAGCAGTTATTTCCAGAACACTGAAGCTTTCTTT. Its translation: CASSYFQNTEAFF.

The V and J genes are TRBV20-1 and TRBJ2-3; D may match TRBD1 or TRBD2 (5 bases each). The V end was cut by 6 bases, the J end by 4 bases, with 17 bases between. Germline values: CDR1 DFQATT, CDR2 SNEGSKA (reference sequence). The CDR3 extends over 14 amino acids. As DNA, the CDR3 is TGCAGTGCGCCAGCGGATGTGGGGGCAGATACGCAGTATTTT. It translates to CSAPADVGADTQYF.

This clonotype was seen many times. The CDR3 spells CASSDRGQETQYF. CDR3 DNA: TGTGCCAGCAGTGACAGGGGACAAGAGACCCAGTACTTC. The chain recombines TRBV2 with TRBJ2-5; D possibly corresponds to TRBD1 (6 bases). This CDR3 comprises 13 residues. CDR1 is SNHLY and CDR2 is FYNNEI in the germline V gene. Trimming removed 3 bases at V and 2 bases at J, with 7 bases between.

Many counts were recorded for this clonotype. This chain joins TRBV20-1 and TRBJ2-7, with D unclear. The V gene's germline CDR1 is DFQATT and CDR2 SNEGSKA (reference sequence). This CDR3 is 12 amino acids long. V was shortened by 1 base and J by 5 bases, with 9 bases between the two germline ends. The CDR3 coding sequence is TGCAGTGCTAGAGGGACGATCGACGAGCAGTACGTC. It specifies CSARGTIDEQYV.

V usage is TRBV2 and J usage is TRBJ1-5, with unresolved D. Looked up from germline, CDR1 is SNHLY and CDR2 is FYNNEI. V shed 5 bases and J shed 8 bases, with 10 bases lying between them. The CDR3 runs 12 residues. For the CDR3, the DNA is TGTGCCAGCAGTCCTGCGGAGGAGCCCCAGCATTTT. Residues: CASSPAEEPQHF.

The rearrangement joins TRBV6-5 to TRBJ2-1; 10 bases map to TRBD2. The CDR3 runs to 15 residues. In germline, CDR1 is MNHEY, CDR2 SVGAGI. V was pared by 6 bases and J by 5 bases, with 7 bases of the junction left unmatched. CDR3: CASSPLAGADNEQFF. The CDR3 coding sequence is TGTGCCAGCAGCCCGCTAGCGGGGGCCGACAATGAGCAGTTCTTC.

This clonotype showed up many times. This rearrangement joins TRBV20-1 to TRBJ2-4; tentatively, D is TRBD2 (5 bases). Germline CDR1 reads DFQATT; CDR2 reads SNEGSKA (reference sequence). The CDR3 is 16 residues long. Trimming removed 6 bases from V and 0 bases from J, with 18 bases in between. CDR3 loop: CSALNRGELAKNIQYF. CDR3 DNA: TGCAGTGCCCTCAATCGGGGAGAACTAGCCAAAAACATTCAGTACTTC.

The genes are TRBV7-2 and TRBJ2-4, with D unclear. This CDR3 is 14 amino acids long. CDR1 and CDR2 (germline): SGHTA, FQGNSA. The V end was cut by 1 base, the J end by 0 bases, with 4 bases between. The CDR3 region is CASSLVAAKNIQYF. CDR3 in DNA: TGTGCCAGCAGCTTAGTGGCAGCCAAAAACATTCAGTACTTC.

The genes are TRBV6-5 and TRBJ1-2; tentative D call: TRBD1 (6 bases). The germline V and J ends were trimmed by 7 bases and 2 bases, with 26 bases remaining between them. CDR1 MNHEY and CDR2 SVGAGI come from the germline V gene. This CDR3 region has 18 residues. The CDR3: CASKLLVDRGPKNYGYTF. The CDR3 DNA is TGTGCCAGCAAATTACTCGTCGACCGGGGGCCGAAGAACTATGGCTACACCTTC.

This clonotype was observed a handful of times. The chain employs TRBV27 and TRBJ1-2; D is possibly TRBD1 (5 bases). The CDR3 is made up of 13 amino acids. The germline CDR1 and CDR2 sequences are MNHEY and SMNVEV (reference sequence). V was cut by 5 bases and J by 4 bases, with 11 bases left in between. CDR3 sequence: CASSPSTGYGYTF. The CDR3 DNA is TGTGCCAGCAGTCCTTCTACAGGCTATGGCTACACCTTC.

J is TRBJ1-6 and V is TRBV2; TRBD1 matches 10 bases. Looked up from germline, CDR1 is SNHLY and CDR2 is FYNNEI. The CDR3 has 15 residues. V gave up 3 bases and J gave up 6 bases; unmatched junction bases: 2. CDR3 in amino acids: CASSERDRGNSPLHF. The CDR3 DNA is TGTGCCAGCAGTGAGAGGGACAGGGGTAATTCACCCCTCCACTTT.

A few counts support this clonotype. The chain carries TRBV29-1 and TRBJ2-5; 10 bases align to TRBD1. Germline V gene lookup returns CDR1 SQVTM and CDR2 ANQGSEA. The trim removed 7 bases at V and 0 bases at J, leaving 14 bases unmatched. This CDR3 is built from 17 residues. CDR3 sequence reads: CSAPTGTGADYQETQYF. The CDR3 bases are TGCAGCGCCCCGACGGGGACAGGGGCCGACTACCAAGAGACCCAGTACTTC.

The rearrangement links TRBV4-3 to TRBJ2-1; tentative D call: TRBD2 (7 bases). Trimming shortened V by 4 bases and J by 12 bases, and 22 bases separated the two germline ends. The CDR3 runs to 15 residues. The germline V gene has CDR1 LGHNA and CDR2 YSLEER. In DNA, the CDR3 is TGCGCCAGCAGCCGAGGACTAGACAGGTTTGCTTGGCAGTTCTTC. It translates to CASSRGLDRFAWQFF.

The table lists this clonotype with many counts. In DNA, the CDR3 is TGTGCCAGCAGCCGCGGACTAGCGGGCACCACAGATACGCAGTATTTT. This encodes CASSRGLAGTTDTQYF. This chain connects TRBV7-6 to TRBJ2-3, with 11 nucleotides matching TRBD2. The CDR3 extends over 16 amino acids. CDR1 is SGHVS, CDR2 FNYEAQ, per germline. Unmatched junction bases numbered 6, after V lost 5 bases and J lost 2 bases.

For this clonotype: As the CDR3 is not closed by the conserved phenylalanine or tryptophan, this likely results from a read error. The chain carries TRBV5-5 and TRBJ2-5, with D hard to call. This CDR3 has 13 amino acids. The V gene's germline CDR1 is SGHKS and CDR2 YYEKEE (reference sequence). Between the trimmed V and J ends, which lost 1 base and 2 bases, there was a span of 6 bases. CDR3 region: CASSLPVQETQYS. The CDR3 DNA follows: TGTGCCAGCAGCTTGCCAGTGCAAGAGACCCAGTACTCC.